This TCR beta chain came from a study of T cell changes during pregnancy in multiple sclerosis. This table comes from immunoSEQ multiplex PCR, and its TCRdb copy is limited to in-frame clones, with some not included. Of over 35,000 clones in the sample, more than 90% were seen once. This clone qualifies as medium-sized. Trimming removed 11 bases from V and 0 bases from J; junction bases left unmatched: 7. Looked up from germline, CDR1 is ENHRY and CDR2 is SYGVKD. The CDR3 is 14 residues long. The chain has TRBV10-3 and TRBJ1-5; TRBD1 aligns across 7 bases. The clonotype was recovered from a female donor with multiple sclerosis, enrolled in a pregnancy study. The sequenced sample was CD8+ T cells from peripheral blood mononuclear cells, obtained in the first trimester of pregnancy. This chain's CDR3 is CASGTADSNQPQHF. For the CDR3, the DNA is TGTGCCTCCGGGACAGCGGATAGCAATCAGCCCCAGCATTTT.